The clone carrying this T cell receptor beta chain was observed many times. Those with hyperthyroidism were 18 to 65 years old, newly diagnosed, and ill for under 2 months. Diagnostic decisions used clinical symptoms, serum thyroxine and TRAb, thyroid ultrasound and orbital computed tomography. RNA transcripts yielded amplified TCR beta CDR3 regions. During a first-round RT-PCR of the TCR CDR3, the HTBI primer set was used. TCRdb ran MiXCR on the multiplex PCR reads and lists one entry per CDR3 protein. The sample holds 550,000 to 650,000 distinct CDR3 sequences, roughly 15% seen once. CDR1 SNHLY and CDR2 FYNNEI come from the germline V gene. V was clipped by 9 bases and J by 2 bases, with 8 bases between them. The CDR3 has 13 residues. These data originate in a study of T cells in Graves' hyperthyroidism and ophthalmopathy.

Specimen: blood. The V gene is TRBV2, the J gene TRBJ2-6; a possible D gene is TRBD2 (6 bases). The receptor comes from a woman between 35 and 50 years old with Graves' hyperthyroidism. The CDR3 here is CARGLPGANVLTF. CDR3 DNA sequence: TGTGCCAGGGGACTCCCTGGGGCCAACGTCCTGACTTTC.